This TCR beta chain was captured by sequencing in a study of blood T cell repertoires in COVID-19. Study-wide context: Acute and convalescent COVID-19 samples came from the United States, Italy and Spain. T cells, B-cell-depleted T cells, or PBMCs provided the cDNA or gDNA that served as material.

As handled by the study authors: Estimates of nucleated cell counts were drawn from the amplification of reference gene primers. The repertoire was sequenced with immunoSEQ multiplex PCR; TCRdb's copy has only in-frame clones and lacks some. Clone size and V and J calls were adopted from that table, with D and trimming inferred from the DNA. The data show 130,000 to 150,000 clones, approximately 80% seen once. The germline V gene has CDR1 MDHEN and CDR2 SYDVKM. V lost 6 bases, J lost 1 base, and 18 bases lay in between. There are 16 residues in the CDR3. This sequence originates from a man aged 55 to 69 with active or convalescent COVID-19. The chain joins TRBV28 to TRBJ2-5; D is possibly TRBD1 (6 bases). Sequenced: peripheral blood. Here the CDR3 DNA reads TGTGCCAGCAGCCTGACAGGCCCTTATCGCCAAGAGACCCAGTACTTC. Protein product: CASSLTGPYRQETQYF.